The source of this TCR beta chain is a study of CD8 T cells in ankylosing spondylitis. Study outcomes and limitations: Previously reported in reactive arthritis synovial fluid and blood were some of the motif variants. What seemed typical of ankylosing spondylitis blood was a TCR beta motif built from about eight highly homologous variants. The authors found the disease-linked clones to be CD8+ and relatively rare in peripheral blood. Reportedly, significant enrichment of disease-linked clones occurred in matched ankylosing spondylitis synovial fluid.

The authors made TCR beta libraries by quantitative 5'-RACE with molecular barcodes. TCRdb re-called the 5' RACE reads with MiXCR, one entry per CDR3 protein. The sample includes around 770,000 distinct CDR3 sequences, 12% seen only once; the top ten take 0.51%. In regard to this clonotype: What it recognizes is unknown.

Germline V gene data show CDR1 as SGHDT and CDR2 as YYEEEE. The trim removed 4 bases at V and 10 bases at J, leaving 8 bases unmatched. This CDR3 has 13 residues. The clonotype was recovered from a male donor with ankylosing spondylitis. The specimen sequenced was blood, either unsorted or a sorted T cell fraction (not recorded which). The chain combines TRBV5-6 with TRBJ1-1, with 9 bases fitting TRBD1. In nucleotides, the CDR3 is TGTGCCAGCAGCCGGACAGGGGACTATGGAGCTTTCTTT. Translated, it gives CASSRTGDYGAFF.